The entry that follows covers one T cell receptor (beta chain) sequence. Antigen: not known. The sample originates from a study of cytomegalovirus exposure and HLA in healthy donors. Whole-study findings and limits: The study reported that TCR beta sequences accurately predicted HLA-A and HLA-B alleles in most subjects. Reports indicated that the classifier achieved high specificity and sensitivity in diagnosing cytomegalovirus status. Roughly even sequencing depth across donors was the assumption behind the presence/absence analyses.

V was shortened by 7 bases and J by 4 bases, with 13 bases between the two germline ends. Germline CDR1 reads MNHNY; CDR2 reads SVGAGI (reference sequence). This CDR3 is built from 14 residues. 60 Vbeta and 13 Jbeta primers were used in PCR. The assay was immunoSEQ multiplex PCR, and TCRdb's table has in-frame clones only and misses some. The data contain about 160,000 clones, approximately 80% of them singletons. The genes are TRBV6-6 and TRBJ1-4; maybe TRBD1 (5 bases). This TCR was recovered from a male donor in good health and CMV-seropositive. The sequenced material came from PBMCs. The CDR3 nucleotides read TGTGCCAGCACCCACTCCAGGGTTAATGAAAAACTGTTTTTT. Translation gives CASTHSRVNEKLFF.